What follows are 23 T cell receptor beta chains derived from one specimen sequenced in a study of blood T cell repertoires in COVID-19. Method: immunoSEQ multiplex PCR; TCRdb's copy keeps in-frame clones and lacks some. The sample includes around 390,000 clones, approximately 90% seen only once; the top ten take around 9.3%. Sequenced input: PBMCs or T cells enriched from blood (not recorded which). Receptor source: a woman aged 45-59 years who had recovered from COVID-19.

The genes are TRBV7-2 and TRBJ1-1; 10 bases agree with TRBD1. The CDR3 extends over 14 amino acids. V shed 3 bases, J shed 4 bases, and the junction held 2 bases outside the gene matches. Germline V gene data show CDR1 as SGHTA and CDR2 as FQGNSA. The CDR3 region is CASSFRDRGTEAFF. CDR3 bases: TGTGCCAGCAGCTTCCGGGACAGGGGCACTGAAGCTTTCTTT. Drawing the rest from reference TRBV7-2 and TRBJ1-1, the complete variable domain is GAGVSQSPSNKVTEKGKDVELRCDPISGHTALYWYRQSLGQGLEFLIYFQGNSAPDKSGLPSDRFSAERTGGSVSTLTIQRTQQEDSAVYLCASSFRDRGTEAFFGQGTRLTVV.

The sample holds a few counts of this clone. This sequence joins TRBV19 and TRBJ2-2, with 7 bases lining up with TRBD2. J lost 3 bases, V lost 5 bases, and 9 bases had no gene match. CDR1 is LNHDA, CDR2 SQIVND, per germline (reference sequence). The CDR3 is made up of 16 amino acids. The CDR3 protein is CASSARSGVDTGELFF. The DNA of the CDR3 is TGTGCCAGTAGTGCAAGGAGCGGGGTTGACACCGGGGAGCTGTTTTTT.

The chain carries TRBV12-3 or TRBV12-4 and TRBJ1-5; D is unresolved. This CDR3 region has 13 residues. V lost 7 bases and J lost 7, with 14 bases in between. CDR3 residues: CASMRRVAQPQHF. The CDR3 nucleotides are TGTGCCAGCATGAGGAGGGTGGCGCAGCCCCAGCATTTT.

CDR3: CASSLGDRVSTDTQYF. The CDR3 nucleotides read TGCGCCAGCAGCTTGGGCGACAGGGTCAGCACAGATACGCAGTATTTT. The V gene is TRBV5-1, the J gene TRBJ2-3; the match to TRBD1 covers 7 bases. Germline CDR1 reads SGHRS; CDR2 reads YFSETQ. CDR3 size: 16 residues. Losses at the gene ends were 0 bases for V and 0 bases for J; bases not matched to a gene: 4.

The gene calls are TRBV4-3 and TRBJ1-1, with D possibly TRBD1 on 5 matching bases. The V and J ends lost 0 bases and 1 base respectively, with 9 bases between them. Germline CDR1 and CDR2: LGHNA and YSLEER. The CDR3 has 15 residues. Here the CDR3 DNA reads TGCGCCAGCAGCCAAGAAGGCGGGGGGAACACTGAAGCTTTCTTT. Protein product: CASSQEGGGNTEAFF.

The chain employs TRBV5-8 and TRBJ2-1, with 13 bases matching TRBD2. Trimming removed 4 bases from V and 0 bases from J; junction bases left unmatched: 4. Germline loops: CDR1 SGHTS, CDR2 YDEGEE. The CDR3 spans 17 residues. CDR3 protein: CASSPRLAGGSYNEQFF. The CDR3 nucleotides read TGTGCCAGCAGCCCCCGACTAGCGGGGGGCTCCTACAATGAGCAGTTCTTC. Using reference TRBV5-8 and TRBJ2-1 for the parts outside the CDR3, the full variable domain is EAGVTQSPTHLIKTRGQQATLRCSPISGHTSVYWYQQALGLGLQFLLWYDEGEERNRGNFPPRFSGRQFPNYSSELNVNALELEDSALYLCASSPRLAGGSYNEQFFGPGTRLTVL.

The chain carries TRBV6-5 and TRBJ2-7; D possibly corresponds to TRBD1 (7 bases). Trimming shortened V by 0 bases and J by 2 bases, and 14 bases separated the two germline ends. The CDR3 contains 16 residues. Germline-derived CDR1 and CDR2 are MNHEY and SVGAGI. DNA of the CDR3: TGTGCCAGCAGTTACTCGACGGCAGGGGGGACCTACGAGCAGTACTTC. It translates to CASSYSTAGGTYEQYF.

In its sample, this clone was seen a few times. The chain has TRBV4-1 and TRBJ2-1; a weak D match, TRBD1 (5 bases). The CDR3 has 12 residues. Trimming left V 3 bases short and J 8 bases short, with 8 bases between. Germline assignment: CDR1 MGHRA and CDR2 YSYEKL. CDR3 protein: CASSHRGDEQFF. CDR3 nucleotides: TGCGCCAGCAGCCATAGGGGCGATGAGCAGTTCTTC.

The chain combines TRBV2 with TRBJ1-6; TRBD1 agrees at 7 bases. Trimming removed 6 bases from V and 9 bases from J; junction bases left unmatched: 8. CDR1 is SNHLY and CDR2 is FYNNEI in the germline V gene. The CDR3 is 14 residues long. Written as DNA, the CDR3 is TGTGCCAGCAGCTATACAGGGGAAGCTTCACCCCTCCACTTT. It specifies CASSYTGEASPLHF. Full variable domain (missing parts from reference TRBV2 and TRBJ1-6): EPEVTQTPSHQVTQMGQEVILRCVPISNHLYFYWYRQILGQKVEFLVSFYNNEISEKSEIFDDQFSVERPDGSNFTLKIRSTKLEDSAMYFCASSYTGEASPLHFGNGTRLTVT.

V and J are TRBV10-3 and TRBJ1-2; D might be TRBD1 (6 bases). Trimming pared 2 bases from V and 4 bases from J, leaving 14 bases between. CDR3 size: 15 residues. Germline lookup yields CDR1 ENHRY and CDR2 SYGVKD. The CDR3 DNA reads TGTGCCATCAGTGAGGACTCCGACAGGCTCTATGGCTACACCTTC. It translates to CAISEDSDRLYGYTF.

This chain connects TRBV5-6 to TRBJ1-1; 7 positions match TRBD1. The trim removed 2 bases at V and 2 bases at J, leaving 6 bases unmatched. The germline gives CDR1 SGHDT, CDR2 YYEEEE. This CDR3 is 15 amino acids long. The CDR3 loop reads CASSLYGQVNTEAFF. Written as DNA, the CDR3 is TGTGCCAGCAGCTTATATGGACAGGTTAACACTGAAGCTTTCTTT. The full variable domain, with the rest looked up from reference TRBV5-6 and TRBJ1-1, is DAGVTQSPTHLIKTRGQQVTLRCSPKSGHDTVSWYQQALGQGPQFIFQYYEEEERQRGNFPDRFSGHQFPNYSSELNVNALLLGDSALYLCASSLYGQVNTEAFFGQGTRLTVV.

The sample holds one count of this clone. J is TRBJ2-3 and V is TRBV5-1, with a possible D match to TRBD2 (6 bases). This CDR3 has 18 residues. Germline lookup yields CDR1 SGHRS and CDR2 YFSETQ. The V end lost 2 bases, the J end lost 2 bases, and 21 bases lay between the germline ends. CDR3 residues: CASSFRLYGGANTDTQYF. In DNA, the CDR3 is TGCGCCAGCAGCTTTCGGCTCTACGGCGGGGCTAACACAGATACGCAGTATTTT.

The chain uses TRBV27 and TRBJ2-3; the D gene is possibly TRBD1 (5 bases). From germline, CDR1 is MNHEY and CDR2 SMNVEV (reference sequence). V was clipped by 2 bases and J by 1 base, with 13 bases between them. CDR3 length: 16 residues. This CDR3 is CASSLGQGRGTDTQYF. CDR3 nucleotides: TGTGCCAGCAGTTTAGGGCAGGGAAGGGGCACAGATACGCAGTATTTT.

The chain has TRBV7-9 and TRBJ2-1; D is unresolved. V dropped 6 bases and J dropped 7 bases, with 10 bases sitting between them. Looked up from germline, CDR1 is SEHNR and CDR2 is FQNEAQ (reference sequence). The CDR3 consists of 12 residues. The CDR3 loop reads CASRGPRNEQFF. CDR3 bases: TGTGCCAGCAGGGGCCCTCGGAATGAGCAGTTCTTC.

The sample holds a few counts of this clone. The rearrangement uses TRBV3-1 (or the pseudogene TRBV3-2) and TRBJ1-1; perhaps TRBD1 as D (5 bases). Trimming took off 5 bases at V and 3 bases at J, with 10 bases between the two ends. Looked up from germline, CDR1 is LGHDT and CDR2 is YNNKEL (reference sequence). The CDR3 consists of 13 residues. The CDR3 protein is CASSDGQHTEAFF. CDR3 nucleotide sequence: TGTGCCAGCAGCGACGGACAACACACTGAAGCTTTCTTT.

The rearrangement links TRBV29-1 to TRBJ2-1; 9 nucleotides line up with TRBD1. The CDR3 has 15 amino acids. CDR1 and CDR2 from the germline V gene are SQVTM and ANQGSEA. Trimming took 6 bases from V and 0 from J; bases not matched to a gene: 6. CDR3 DNA: TGCAGCGTGGTGACGGGACAGGGCTCCTACAATGAGCAGTTCTTC. Translating it yields CSVVTGQGSYNEQFF.

The rearrangement uses TRBV19 and TRBJ2-1; 10 bases match TRBD1. V shed 7 bases, J shed 4 bases, and the junction held 7 bases outside the gene matches. The CDR3 extends over 15 amino acids. Germline V gene sequence: CDR1 LNHDA, CDR2 SQIVND (reference sequence). The CDR3, as DNA: TGTGCCAGTACCGCCGGGACAGGGGAATACAATGAGCAGTTCTTC. It encodes CASTAGTGEYNEQFF.

The chain joins TRBV30 to TRBJ1-4; 9 bases agree with TRBD1. This CDR3 is 13 amino acids long. Trimming took 3 bases from V and 5 from J; bases not matched to a gene: 1. Germline CDR1 reads GTSNPN; CDR2 reads SVGIG (reference sequence). The CDR3 sequence: CAWSGTGNEKLFF. CDR3 nucleotides: TGTGCCTGGAGCGGGACAGGGAATGAAAAACTGTTTTTT.

The chain has TRBV6-5 and TRBJ1-3, with TRBD1 matching over 7 bases. The CDR3 runs 15 residues. Per the germline V gene, CDR1 is MNHEY and CDR2 is SVGAGI. V was clipped by 6 bases and J by 0 bases; unmatched bases: 5. The CDR3: CASSKDRISGNTIYF. Here the CDR3 DNA reads TGTGCCAGCAGCAAGGACAGGATCTCTGGAAACACCATATATTTT.

V is TRBV5-1 and J is TRBJ1-3; no clear D. CDR1 and CDR2 from the germline V gene are SGHRS and YFSETQ. V was clipped by 4 bases and J by 0 bases, with 8 bases between them. The CDR3 is 14 residues long. CDR3 loop: CASSPASSGNTIYF. CDR3 sequence (DNA): TGCGCCAGCAGCCCGGCTAGCTCTGGAAACACCATATATTTT.

The chain is built from TRBV5-8 and TRBJ1-1; D gene ambiguous. There are 13 residues in the CDR3. Germline V gene sequence: CDR1 SGHTS, CDR2 YDEGEE. Trimming shortened V by 0 bases and J by 3 bases, and 6 bases separated the two germline ends. The CDR3 region has the DNA TGTGCCAGCAGCTTGGCGGGAGACACTGAAGCTTTCTTT. Translated: CASSLAGDTEAFF.

This chain connects TRBV5-4 to TRBJ2-5, with 8 nucleotides matching TRBD1. Germline values: CDR1 SGHNT, CDR2 YYREEE (reference sequence). There are 14 residues in the CDR3. With 4 bases clipped from V and 4 bases from J, the junction kept 6 bases outside the gene matches. The CDR3, as DNA: TGTGCCAGCAGCCGGCCCGACAGGGGAGAGACCCAGTACTTC. Residues: CASSRPDRGETQYF.

This clone came up many times. The genes are TRBV19 and TRBJ1-4; 7 positions match TRBD1. V shed 7 bases, J shed 2 bases, and the junction held 7 bases outside the gene matches. CDR3 length equals 15 residues. Germline lookup yields CDR1 LNHDA and CDR2 SQIVND (reference sequence). The CDR3: CASNTDRATNEKLFF. CDR3 nucleotides: TGTGCCAGTAACACAGACAGGGCGACTAATGAAAAACTGTTTTTT.